The T cell receptor beta chain described here comes from a study of cytomegalovirus exposure and HLA in healthy donors. The sample holds a few counts of this clone. The PCR employed 60 Vbeta primers together with 13 Jbeta primers. Original data processing: In a later analysis, some 80 million unique TCR beta chains included roughly 11 million shared by two or more donors. Assay used: immunoSEQ multiplex PCR; TCRdb lists only in-frame clones, some missing. The V and J calls and clone size come from that table; D and trimming were worked out from the DNA. The profile shows 100,000 to 120,000 clones, less than 80% of them singletons. This cohort consisted of healthy bone marrow donors. Unrecorded immune exposures were likely, despite nominal health at sampling. V lost 8 bases, J lost 6 bases, and 16 bases lay in between. CDR3 size: 13 residues. Germline CDR1 and CDR2: MNHNS and SASEGT.

The clonotype originates from a woman between 40 and 55 years old in good health and CMV-seropositive. The sequenced sample consisted of PBMCs. This chain connects TRBV6-1 to TRBJ1-1; a possible D gene is TRBD1 (5 bases). The CDR3: CASRGVGVSEAFF. CDR3 nucleotides: TGTGCCAGCCGTGGGGTAGGGGTGTCTGAAGCTTTCTTT.